This T cell receptor beta chain was sequenced for a study of identical twins. Trimming cost V 6 bases and J 4 bases, with 16 bases left between them. This CDR3 comprises 14 residues. MiXCR was run by TCRdb on the 5' RACE reads, yielding one entry per CDR3 protein. The sample has 350,000 to 450,000 distinct CDR3 sequences, about a fifth seen once; the top ten hold 9% to 15%. The receptor comes from a man aged 45-65 years in good health. Sequencing was done on a sample of naive T cells sorted from blood. The chain couples TRBV12-3 or TRBV12-4 to TRBJ2-7, with D possibly being TRBD1 (8 bases). CDR3 residues: CASRPGQGGYEQYF. The CDR3 bases are TGTGCCAGCAGACCCGGACAGGGAGGGTACGAGCAGTACTTC.